This TCR beta chain was recorded in a study of blood T cell repertoires in COVID-19. Study in general: Sources were T cells, B-cell-depleted T cells, or PBMCs; the material itself was cDNA or gDNA.

V dropped 6 bases and J dropped 2 bases, with 10 bases sitting between them. Germline values: CDR1 MNHEY, CDR2 SVGEGT. This CDR3 has 13 amino acids. Data came from immunoSEQ multiplex PCR; TCRdb stores just in-frame clones and leaves some out. The sample has about 200,000 clones, about 93% seen once; the top ten hold around 0.85%. The source of this sequence is a man aged 60-69 years with COVID-19, enrolled during active disease. Sequencing input: peripheral blood. The chain carries TRBV6-2 or TRBV6-3 and TRBJ1-1; maybe TRBD1 (5 bases). Written as DNA, the CDR3 is TGTGCCAGCAGCGGACATTTAAACACTGAAGCTTTCTTT. Protein product: CASSGHLNTEAFF.